This T cell receptor beta chain is from a study of blood T cell repertoires in COVID-19. Study overall: PBMCs, B-cell-depleted T cells, or T cells provided the cDNA or gDNA that made up the material.

The CDR3 runs to 13 residues. Germline CDR1 SGHVS, CDR2 FNYEAQ. V lost 6 bases and J lost 6, with 13 bases in between. Original data processing: Amplification of reference gene primers provided the estimated nucleated cell counts. This table comes from immunoSEQ multiplex PCR, and its TCRdb copy is limited to in-frame clones, with some not included. The V and J calls and clone size come from that table; D and trimming were worked out from the DNA. This sample has just under 50,000 clones; around 80% occur once, and the top ten carry roughly 25%. The sample taken for sequencing was peripheral blood. The sequence came from a man between 70 and 80 years old with acute or convalescent COVID-19. The chain uses TRBV7-6 and TRBJ2-3, with D possibly matching TRBD2 (5 bases). CDR3: CASRPAGVDTQYF. Here the CDR3 DNA reads TGTGCCAGCAGACCTGCCGGGGTTGATACGCAGTATTTT.